This T cell receptor beta chain appears in the sequencing data of a study of blood T cell repertoires in COVID-19. Study overall: Nucleic acid was either cDNA or gDNA, and it came from T cells, B-cell-depleted T cells, or PBMCs.

Germline loops: CDR1 GTSNPN, CDR2 SVGIG (reference sequence). There are 14 residues in the CDR3. The trim removed 0 bases at V and 7 bases at J, leaving 6 bases unmatched. Profiled with immunoSEQ multiplex PCR; TCRdb holds only in-frame clones, not every one. The table shows some 49,000 clones, with over 75% occurring only once. This chain connects TRBV30 to TRBJ2-1, with 7 positions matching TRBD2. Source material: peripheral blood. The clonotype was recovered from a human donor in a cohort sampled during active COVID-19. For the CDR3, the DNA is TGTGCCTGGAGTGTGGGAGGGTCGCCGAATGAGCAGTTCTTC. This translates into CAWSVGGSPNEQFF.